The T cell receptor beta chain described here comes from a study of T-cell memory formation after mild COVID-19. Overall study context: Largely, TCR clusters stayed within a single donor. Findings of the study overall: The study found balanced CD4/CD8 in clones contracting day 15 to 85 and a CD4+ lean in later expanders. There were some responding clones in pre-infection memory, which suggested that cross-reactive memory had joined.

Germline V gene lookup returns CDR1 KGHDR and CDR2 SFDVKD. Trimming stripped 7 bases from V and 1 base from J, with 14 bases between. This CDR3 region has 15 residues. Constant-segment primers served in 5'RACE that generated TCR alpha and TCR beta cDNA libraries bearing sample barcodes and UMIs. MiXCR, run by TCRdb on the 5' RACE reads, gives a single entry per CDR3 protein. The table includes 400,000 to 500,000 distinct CDR3 sequences, around 19% detected once. In regard to this clonotype: The target antigen is unknown.

The clonotype originates from an adult woman who had mild COVID-19 (a few samples of this study predate the infection). Cell type and time point are not known. V gene TRBV24-1 combines with J gene TRBJ2-3; either TRBD1 or TRBD2 may fit D (5 bases each). Sequencing input: PBMCs or a T cell subset sorted from them (not recorded which). This CDR3 reads CATSPGQGGTDTQYF. CDR3 bases: TGTGCCACCAGCCCTGGGCAGGGAGGCACAGATACGCAGTATTTT.